A selection of T cell receptor beta chains follows, all from one sample in a study of T cells in Graves' hyperthyroidism and ophthalmopathy. TCRdb reanalysed the multiplex PCR reads using MiXCR and keeps one entry per CDR3 protein. The repertoire consists of 350,000 or so distinct CDR3 sequences, with about 21% occurring once and the leading ten covering about 50%. Specimen: blood. The receptors here all came from a woman in her forties or fifties with Graves' hyperthyroidism. The CDR3 runs from the conserved cysteine through the conserved F or W. The order of the fields is V gene, clone size, J gene, D gene, CDR3 DNA, CDR3 protein. D genes are given only for firm matches. The size field is filled for only some rows; it gives once, few, many or a size class.

>TRBV15|few|TRBJ2-2|.
TGTGCCACCAGCCGGAGGGGGACCGGGGAGCTGTTTTTT
CATSRRGTGELFF
>TRBV20-1|many|TRBJ1-2|.
TGCAGTGCTAGAGATGCGGTGGGGTCTGTGCGCTACACCTTC
CSARDAVGSVRYTF
>TRBV19|few|TRBJ2-3|.
TGTGCCAGTAGTATCAGCAGGGGAGCCACGCAGTATTTT
CASSISRGATQYF
>TRBV2|many|TRBJ2-7|TRBD1
TGTGCCAGCAGATTTCCAGGGGGCGACTACGAGCAGTACTTC
CASRFPGGDYEQYF
>TRBV10-3|many|TRBJ2-5|.
TGTGCCATCAGCGCCGGGACACGAGAGACCCAGTACTTC
CAISAGTRETQYF
>TRBV10-3|many|TRBJ1-1|TRBD1
TGTGCCATCAATCCAGGGGGCTACACTGAAGCTTTCTTT
CAINPGGYTEAFF
>TRBV28|many|TRBJ2-7|.
TGTGCCAGCAGTTTATGGGGGCAGAGTAAGATCGGGCAGTACTTC
CASSLWGQSKIGQYF
>TRBV6-1|many|TRBJ1-5|TRBD1
TGTGCCAGCAGTGGATGGGGACAGGGGGCCGGTCAGCCCCAGCATTTT
CASSGWGQGAGQPQHF
>TRBV12-3/TRBV12-4|.|TRBJ1-5|.
TGTGCCAGCAGACGCAGGGTCCAGCCCCAGCATTTT
CASRRRVQPQHF
>TRBV20-1|.|TRBJ2-5|TRBD1
TGCAGTGCTAGAGATCTAAGGACAGGGGACCAAGAGACCCAGTACTTC
CSARDLRTGDQETQYF
>TRBV6-2/TRBV6-3|few|TRBJ1-2|TRBD1
TGTGCCACCACACAATTACAGGGGGCGCTTGGCTACACCTTC
CATTQLQGALGYTF
>TRBV5-1|many|TRBJ2-7|.
TGCGCCAGCAGCCCCAGGACAGCCAACTCCTACGAGCAGTACTTC
CASSPRTANSYEQYF
>TRBV27|many|TRBJ2-3|.
TGTGCCAGCCGTATCCGGGGATCTACGGCAGATACGCAGTATTTT
CASRIRGSTADTQYF
>TRBV20-1|.|TRBJ2-3|.
TGCAGTGCTAGAGATCGATTAGCAGATACGCAGTATTTT
CSARDRLADTQYF
>TRBV20-1|.|TRBJ1-1|TRBD1
TGCAGTGCTAGAGAGGGACAGAGATGGCCTGAAGCTTTCTTT
CSAREGQRWPEAFF
>TRBV12-3/TRBV12-4|many|TRBJ2-1|.
TGTGCCAGCACCTTGAACGGGGGAGGACGCAATGAGCAGTTCTTC
CASTLNGGGRNEQFF
>TRBV2|few|TRBJ1-1|.
TGTGCCAGCAAATTCGGGGGGAACACTGAAGCTTTCTTT
CASKFGGNTEAFF
>TRBV6-1|many|TRBJ2-1|TRBD1
TGTGCCAGCAGAGGGGGCGCCTACAATGAGCAGTTCTTC
CASRGGAYNEQFF
>TRBV20-1|few|TRBJ1-1|.
TGCAGTGCTAGTCCCCAGGGGAGTGCCGAAGCTTTCTTT
CSASPQGSAEAFF
>TRBV30|many|TRBJ2-2|.
TGTGCCTGGCACAACAAGAACACCGGGGAGCTGTTTTTT
CAWHNKNTGELFF
>TRBV12-3/TRBV12-4|many|TRBJ2-1|.
TGTGCCAGCAGTTTCAGCCGACAGACTGAGCAGTTCTTC
CASSFSRQTEQFF
>TRBV2|few|TRBJ2-2|TRBD2
TGTGCCAGCAGTGATTCACTAGCGGGAGTGTCCGGGGAGCTGTTTTTT
CASSDSLAGVSGELFF
>TRBV2|many|TRBJ2-2|TRBD2
TGTGCCAGCAGCGAAGGCGGGAGGGCCTTAGACACCGGGGAGCTGTTTTTT
CASSEGGRALDTGELFF
>TRBV15|many|TRBJ1-1|.
TGTGCCACCAGCAGAGATCGGCAGGGGAACACTGAAGCTTTCTTT
CATSRDRQGNTEAFF
>TRBV30|few|TRBJ2-1|.
TGTGCCTGGGAGAGGGTGTCCTACAATGAGCAGTTCTTC
CAWERVSYNEQFF
>TRBV7-2|.|TRBJ1-1|.
TGTGCCAGCAGCAAGGGCGGCTCCTTCGCTGAAGCTTTCTTT
CASSKGGSFAEAFF
>TRBV25-1|few|TRBJ1-1|.
TGTGCCAGCAGTGTCCCTGGTGACACTGAAGCTTTCTTT
CASSVPGDTEAFF
>TRBV2|.|TRBJ1-1|.
TGTGCCAGCAGTTTAGCGGGTTGGGGGGAAGACACTGAAGCTTTCTTT
CASSLAGWGEDTEAFF
>TRBV13|many|TRBJ2-3|TRBD2
TGTGCCAGCAGCCCGGAGCGGGGGGGCCCACTGGAGGCCACAGATACGCAGTATTTT
CASSPERGGPLEATDTQYF
>TRBV27|many|TRBJ2-1|TRBD2
TGTGCCAGCAGTTTCAGGTCAAGTATTCGGGGGGACAATGAGCAGTTCTTC
CASSFRSSIRGDNEQFF
>TRBV19|few|TRBJ2-1|.
TGTGCCAGTACAGGCTCCTACAATGAGCAGTTCTTC
CASTGSYNEQFF
>TRBV6-5|.|TRBJ2-7|.
TGTGCCAGCAGTTACGGCTACTCCTACGAGCAGTACTTC
CASSYGYSYEQYF
>TRBV7-3|many|TRBJ2-1|.
TGTGCCAGCAGCCTACAGTGGGGGACCTACAATGAGCAGTTCTTC
CASSLQWGTYNEQFF
>TRBV29-1|medium-sized|TRBJ2-5|TRBD1
TGCAGCGTTGAAGATGACAGGGGGCGAACAGAGACCCAGTACTTC
CSVEDDRGRTETQYF
>TRBV27|.|TRBJ2-6|TRBD1
TGTGCCAGCAGTTTGAAGACAGGGGGGTACTCTGGGGCCGACGTCCTGACTTTC
CASSLKTGGYSGADVLTF
>TRBV25-1|.|TRBJ2-7|TRBD2
TGTGCCAGCAGTGGAAGAGGTAGGCTAGCGGAATACTACGAGCAGTACTTC
CASSGRGRLAEYYEQYF
>TRBV3-1|many|TRBJ2-1|.
TGTGCCAGCAGCCAAGACAGCGGGCCTAGCTCCTACAATGAGCAGTTCTTC
CASSQDSGPSSYNEQFF
>TRBV5-1|few|TRBJ1-2|.
TGCGCCAGCAGCTTCCATGTGAACTATGGCTACACCTTC
CASSFHVNYGYTF
>TRBV6-1|few|TRBJ1-1|.
TGTGCCAGCAGGTCGGAGACGAACACTGAAGCTTTCTTT
CASRSETNTEAFF
>TRBV19|.|TRBJ1-5|.
TGTGCCAGTAGTATATCAGGGGAAAGGTGGAATCAGCCCCAGCATTTT
CASSISGERWNQPQHF
>TRBV10-3|.|TRBJ2-2|.
TGTGCCATCAGTACCGGGACTCCCACCGGGGAGCTGTCTTTT
CAISTGTPTGELSF
>TRBV9|.|TRBJ2-1|.
TGTGCCAGCAGCGCGGACCCGATAGCGGCCAACGACAATGAGCAGTTCTTC
CASSADPIAANDNEQFF
>TRBV7-2|many|TRBJ2-4|.
TGTGCCAGCAGCCCTGAGTTGGCCAAAAACATTCAGTACTTC
CASSPELAKNIQYF
>TRBV28|many|TRBJ1-5|TRBD1
TGTGCCAGCAGTGGTGGACAGGGGTATCAGCCCCAGCATTTT
CASSGGQGYQPQHF
>TRBV20-1|many|TRBJ2-1|TRBD1
TGCAGTGCTTATGGGACAGGGTTTAGGAATGAGCAGTTCTTC
CSAYGTGFRNEQFF
>TRBV5-6|many|TRBJ2-1|.
TGTGCCAGCAGCTTGGACAGGCATGAGCAGTTCTTC
CASSLDRHEQFF
>TRBV11-3|.|TRBJ2-3|.
TGTGCCAGCAGTCTAGGTATGGGGTCCCCAAGCACAGATACGCAGTATTTT
CASSLGMGSPSTDTQYF
>TRBV28|.|TRBJ2-7|.
TGTGCCAGCAGTCCTCCCCCCGGGGGCAGGGTGGGCTACGAGCAGTACTTC
CASSPPPGGRVGYEQYF
>TRBV25-1|few|TRBJ2-2|TRBD2
TGTGCCAGCAGCGCTTTAGCGGGCTCGAACACCGGGGAGCTGTTTTTT
CASSALAGSNTGELFF